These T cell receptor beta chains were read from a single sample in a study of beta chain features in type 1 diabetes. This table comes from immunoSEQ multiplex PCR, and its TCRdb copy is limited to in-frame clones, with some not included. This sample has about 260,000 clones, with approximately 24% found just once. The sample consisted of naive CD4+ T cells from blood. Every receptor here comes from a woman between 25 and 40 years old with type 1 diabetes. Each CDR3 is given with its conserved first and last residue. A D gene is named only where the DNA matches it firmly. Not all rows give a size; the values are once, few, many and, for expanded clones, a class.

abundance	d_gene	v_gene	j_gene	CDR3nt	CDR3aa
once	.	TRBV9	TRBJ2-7	TGTGCCAGCAGCGCGAATGGTAGGGGCTACGAGCAGTACTTC	CASSANGRGYEQYF
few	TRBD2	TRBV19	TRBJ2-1	TGTGCCAGTAGTATAGAGTTACTAGCGGGACAGTTCTTC	CASSIELLAGQFF
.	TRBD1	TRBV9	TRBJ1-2	TGTGCCAGCAGCAGGGACAGTAACTATGGCTACACCTTC	CASSRDSNYGYTF
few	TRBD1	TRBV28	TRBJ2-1	TGTGCCAGCAGTTACGGCCCAGACAGGGTAGTGATCTTC	CASSYGPDRVVIF
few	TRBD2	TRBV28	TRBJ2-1	TGTGCCAGCACCACTAGCGGGAGAAATGAGCAGTTCTTC	CASTTSGRNEQFF
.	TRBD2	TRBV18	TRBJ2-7	TGTGCCAGCTCACCCGTCCTCGGGACTAGGGGGGACGAGCAGTACTTC	CASSPVLGTRGDEQYF
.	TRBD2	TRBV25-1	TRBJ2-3	TGTGCCAGCAGTGAAGGGTTAGCGGGAGAGGCAGATACGCAGTATTTT	CASSEGLAGEADTQYF
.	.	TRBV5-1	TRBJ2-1	TGCGCCAGCAGCCGACAGCTCTCCAGCTCCTACAATGAGCAGTTCTTC	CASSRQLSSSYNEQFF
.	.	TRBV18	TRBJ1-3	TGTGCCAGCTCACCACCCGGGTCCTCTGGAAACACCATATATTTT	CASSPPGSSGNTIYF
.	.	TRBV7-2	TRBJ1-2	TGTGCCAGCAGCTTAGCACAGGCCTACTATGGCTACACCTTC	CASSLAQAYYGYTF
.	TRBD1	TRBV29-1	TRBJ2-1	TGCAGCGTTGATATAGGACAGGGGGCGTCGGGTTCCTACAATGAGCAGTTCTTC	CSVDIGQGASGSYNEQFF
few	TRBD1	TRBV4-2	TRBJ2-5	TGTGCCAGCAGTCCCCACGGGACAGATCTGCAAGAGACCCAGTACTTC	CASSPHGTDLQETQYF
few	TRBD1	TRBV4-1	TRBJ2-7	TGCGCCAGCAGCCATCCCCACCGGACAGGGACGAGGGAGCAGTACTTC	CASSHPHRTGTREQYF
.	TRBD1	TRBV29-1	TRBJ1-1	TGCAGCGGCGACAGGGGGACTGAAGCTTTCTTT	CSGDRGTEAFF
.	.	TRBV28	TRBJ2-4	TGTGCCAGCAGTTTATCCGATGCGGCCATTCAGTACTTC	CASSLSDAAIQYF
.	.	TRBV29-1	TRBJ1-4	TGCAGCGTTACCACAGGGTATGAAAAACTGTTTTTT	CSVTTGYEKLFF
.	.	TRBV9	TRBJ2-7	TGTGCCAGCAGCGTAGATCAGGGCCCCTACGAGCAGTACTTC	CASSVDQGPYEQYF
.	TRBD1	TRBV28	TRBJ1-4	TGTGCCAGCAGGACAGGGGGCTATACAACTAATGAAAAACTGTTTTTT	CASRTGGYTTNEKLFF
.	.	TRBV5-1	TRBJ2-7	TGCGCCAGCAGCTTCGGGATCCACGAGCAGTACTTC	CASSFGIHEQYF
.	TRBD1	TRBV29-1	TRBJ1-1	TGCAGCGTTGGACTCGGGACAGAAGCCTTTTCGAACACTGAAGCTTTCTTT	CSVGLGTEAFSNTEAFF
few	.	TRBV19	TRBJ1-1	TGTGCCAGTAGTATAGAGGCAGACACTGAAGCTTTCTTT	CASSIEADTEAFF
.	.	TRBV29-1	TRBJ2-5	TGCAGCGTTGTTTTGCGTTTTCAAGAGACCCAGTACTTC	CSVVLRFQETQYF
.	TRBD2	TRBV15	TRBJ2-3	TGTGCCACCAGCAGAAGGGGATTAGCGGGAGAGTCGGATACGCAGTATTTT	CATSRRGLAGESDTQYF